This T cell receptor beta chain was recorded in a study of CD8+ T cells in alopecia areata. Notes on this clone: What it binds is not known.

The CDR3 loop spans 11 amino acids. Germline CDR1 and CDR2: DFQATT and SNEGSKA (reference sequence). It was cDNA, reverse transcribed from extracted RNA, that served as the sequencing template. The protocol was immunoSEQ multiplex PCR, while the TCRdb copy is restricted to in-frame clones and leaves out a portion. The table lists about 200,000 clones, more than 30% of them singletons. The treatment denotes: oral pan-JAK inhibitor, 5-10 mg twice daily. Study-level findings and limits: Tofacitinib significantly lowered scalp clonality and expanded CD8+ clones among the top 100. Sharing of TCR sequences between patients (possibly for HLA-related reasons) was less clear than in mice.

The chain has TRBV20-1 and TRBJ2-1; D perhaps matches TRBD2 (6 bases). The TCR comes from a human donor with alopecia areata. The source was CD4+ T cells sorted from blood, collected between weeks 30 and 35, from a patient treated with tofacitinib. The chain's CDR3 is CSPGTHNEQFF. Written as DNA, the CDR3 is TGCAGCCCGGGGACTCACAATGAGCAGTTCTTC.